The present T cell receptor (beta chain) was sequenced within a study of tumor-infiltrating lymphocytes in localized non-small cell lung cancer. Sequencing was performed with immunoSEQ multiplex PCR; in TCRdb, only in-frame clones are kept and a portion is missing. Of roughly 13,000 clones listed, around four fifths are singletons. This clone was observed once. The trim removed 3 bases at V and 9 bases at J, leaving 12 bases unmatched. CDR1 and CDR2 from the germline V gene are SNHLY and FYNNEI. The CDR3 sequence is 16 residues long. The V gene is TRBV2, the J gene TRBJ2-1, with 9 bases aligning to TRBD2. This receptor was identified in a human donor with non-small cell lung cancer. Input material: uninvolved lung tissue not adjacent to the tumor. DNA for the CDR3: TGTGCCAGCAGTGATAGTTTTGCGGGAGGGCTTAGTGAGCAGTTCTTC. Translated: CASSDSFAGGLSEQFF.